This section outlines one T cell receptor beta chain sequence together with its context. This entry is derived from a study of blood T cell repertoires in COVID-19. Trimming cost V 3 bases and J 0 bases; bases outside gene matches: 9. The germline V gene encodes CDR1 SGHNT and CDR2 YYREEE (reference sequence). CDR3 length: 18 amino acids. Per the original data handling: Scientists estimated how many nucleated cells there were by amplifying reference gene primers. Data came from immunoSEQ multiplex PCR; TCRdb stores just in-frame clones and leaves some out. V, J and clone size reflect that table, while D and trimming were determined from the DNA. Among about 220,000 clones, 82% were seen once, and the ten largest hold roughly 5.1%.

This clonotype was obtained from a woman in her 70s with COVID-19, enrolled during active disease. Sequenced input: peripheral blood. This chain joins TRBV5-4 and TRBJ2-6, with 7 bases aligning to TRBD1. The DNA for the CDR3 is TGTGCCAGCAGCTCGGGACAGACCCACCTCTCTGGGGCCAACGTCCTGACTTTC. Its protein product is CASSSGQTHLSGANVLTF.